The clone carrying this TCR beta chain was counted a single time. The record originates from a study of cytomegalovirus exposure and HLA in healthy donors. Trimming took 1 base from V and 2 from J; bases not matched to a gene: 8. Germline V gene data show CDR1 as SGHNT and CDR2 as YENEEA. The CDR3 extends over 16 amino acids. Both 60 Vbeta primers and 13 Jbeta primers went into the PCR. Sequencing used immunoSEQ multiplex PCR; TCRdb keeps in-frame clones, though not all of them. The sample carries about 220,000 clones, approximately 82% recorded once. This TCR was sampled from a man between 18 and 35 years old in good health and CMV-seronegative. The source material was PBMCs. The chain recombines TRBV11-3 with TRBJ2-7; 7 positions agree with TRBD1. The DNA of the CDR3 is TGTGCCAGCAGCTTAGGAGGGGACAGACTCCCCTACGAGCAGTACTTC. As protein: CASSLGGDRLPYEQYF.